Each of the 18 T cell receptor beta chains below was sequenced from the same sample in a study of identical twins. MiXCR, applied by TCRdb to the 5' RACE reads, yields one record per CDR3 protein. The sample shows a few hundred thousand distinct CDR3 sequences, roughly 15% of them seen only once. These data were likewise used in another study, on yellow fever vaccine responses in identical twins.

Sequenced: CD4+ T cells sorted from blood. The receptors here all came from a young woman in good health.

This sequence joins TRBV3-1 and TRBJ2-3, with 9 bases that match TRBD2. Germline assignment: CDR1 LGHDT and CDR2 YNNKEL (reference sequence). V trimming: 1 base; J trimming: 4 bases; junction bases outside the gene matches: 15. CDR3 length: 19 residues. CDR3 protein: CASSQVVSGRKSTPDTQYF. The CDR3 DNA sequence: TGTGCCAGCAGCCAAGTGGTTAGCGGGAGAAAGAGTACGCCAGATACGCAGTATTTT.

The genes are TRBV29-1 and TRBJ2-3; either TRBD1 or TRBD2 may supply D (5 bases each). Germline-derived CDR1 and CDR2 are SQVTM and ANQGSEA. CDR3 size: 11 residues. DNA for the CDR3: TGCAGTTTTTTGTGGGGGGATACGCAGTATTTT. It encodes CSFLWGDTQYF.

This clonotype has only a few counts. At one end, the junction sequence differs from germline, possibly due to a read error. The chain links TRBV28 to TRBJ1-2, with D perhaps TRBD1 (5 bases). CDR3 length: 13 residues. Germline V gene lookup returns CDR1 MDHEN and CDR2 SYDVKM. CDR3 DNA: TGTGCCAGCAGTTGGGGCAGCCGATACTCTGGGTCCTTC. Translating gives CASSWGSRYSGSF.

The table lists this clonotype with a few counts. V usage is TRBV2 and J usage is TRBJ2-1, with TRBD1 matching over 8 bases. The CDR3 has 15 amino acids. Unmatched junction bases numbered 4, after V lost 3 bases and J lost 3 bases. CDR1 and CDR2 from the germline V gene are SNHLY and FYNNEI. DNA of the CDR3: TGTGCCAGCAGTGATCAGGGGGCGATCTACAATGAGCAGTTCTTC. Residues: CASSDQGAIYNEQFF.

This clonotype was found a few times. The chain links TRBV20-1 to TRBJ2-2; 9 bases agree with TRBD2. V trimming: 6 bases; J trimming: 4 bases; junction bases outside the gene matches: 6. This CDR3 is built from 14 residues. The germline V gene has CDR1 DFQATT and CDR2 SNEGSKA (reference sequence). The CDR3 sequence is CSASSGGSTGELFF. In nucleotides, the CDR3 is TGCAGTGCCAGTAGCGGGGGTAGCACCGGGGAGCTGTTTTTT.

There are many counts of this clonotype. This chain links TRBV5-1 with TRBJ2-3; the match to TRBD2 covers 7 bases. The CDR3 is 13 amino acids. Unmatched junction bases numbered 3, after V lost 5 bases and J lost 3 bases. Germline V gene data show CDR1 as SGHRS and CDR2 as YFSETQ. The CDR3 loop is CASRSGGTDTQYF. CDR3 nucleotide sequence: TGCGCCAGCAGGTCCGGGGGGACAGATACGCAGTATTTT.

The V call is TRBV25-1, the J call TRBJ1-3; D unresolved. The V gene's germline CDR1 is MGHDK and CDR2 SYGVNS. This CDR3 is 15 amino acids long. V gave up 1 base and J gave up 0 bases, with 7 bases separating them. DNA of the CDR3: TGTGCCAGCAGTGAATGGGTTACCTCTGGAAACACCATATATTTT. Translated: CASSEWVTSGNTIYF.

The chain uses TRBV5-1 and TRBJ2-2, with D possibly being TRBD1 (6 bases). The ends were cut back, 1 base at V and 2 bases at J, with 12 bases in the middle. Per the germline V gene, CDR1 is SGHRS and CDR2 is YFSETQ. CDR3 size: 16 residues. CDR3: CASSLTGTPNTGELFF. The CDR3 DNA reads as TGCGCCAGCAGCTTGACCGGGACACCAAACACCGGGGAGCTGTTTTTT.

The rearrangement uses TRBV20-1 and TRBJ1-5; possible D gene TRBD1, 6 bases. V was clipped by 4 bases and J by 4 bases, with 11 bases between them. CDR3 size: 13 residues. Germline-derived CDR1 and CDR2 are DFQATT and SNEGSKA (reference sequence). CDR3 sequence: CSANSGDNQPQHF. CDR3 in DNA: TGCAGTGCTAACTCAGGGGATAATCAGCCCCAGCATTTT.

This clonotype was observed a handful of times. The chain is built from TRBV25-1 and TRBJ2-1; 8 bases are shared with TRBD2. The V and J ends lost 0 bases and 5 bases, in that order; junction bases with no gene match: 6. The CDR3 is 16 amino acids. From germline, CDR1 is MGHDK and CDR2 SYGVNS. The CDR3 DNA reads as TGTGCCAGCAGTGAATACGGGGGGGTGACCCACAATGAGCAGTTCTTC. It translates to CASSEYGGVTHNEQFF.

This clonotype was counted between two and nine times. The chain joins TRBV29-1 to TRBJ2-7; 8 nucleotides line up with TRBD1. J was trimmed by 5 bases and V by 6 bases; bases with no gene match: 6. Germline CDR1 and CDR2: SQVTM and ANQGSEA. This CDR3 has 12 amino acids. The CDR3: CSVRTGSHEQYV. In DNA form, the CDR3 reads TGCAGCGTCCGGACAGGGTCCCACGAGCAGTACGTC.

V usage is TRBV18 and J usage is TRBJ2-5; D is ambiguous. V lost 3 bases to trimming and J lost 3 bases, with 11 bases between them. The CDR3 sequence is 14 residues long. CDR1 is KGHSH, CDR2 LQKENI, per germline. CDR3 coding DNA: TGTGCCAGCTCACCGGCGACAACCAAAGAGACCCAGTACTTC. Its protein is CASSPATTKETQYF.

This chain joins TRBV10-3 and TRBJ2-7; D ambiguous. V dropped 3 bases and J dropped 2 bases, with 11 bases sitting between them. This CDR3 comprises 14 residues. Per germline, CDR1 ENHRY and CDR2 SYGVKD. The CDR3 is CAISDLRRAYEQYF. CDR3 bases: TGTGCCATCAGTGATTTGAGGCGAGCCTACGAGCAGTACTTC.

This clonotype was seen only a few times. This sequence joins TRBV12-3 or TRBV12-4 and TRBJ2-3; 7 bases align to TRBD1. V gave up 6 bases and J gave up 4 bases; unmatched junction bases: 10. The CDR3 runs to 15 residues. The CDR3 loop reads CASSPRDSQADTQYF. Written as DNA, the CDR3 is TGTGCCAGCAGCCCGAGGGACAGCCAGGCAGATACGCAGTATTTT.

V and J are TRBV7-9 and TRBJ2-5; 9 bases fit TRBD2. V dropped 2 bases and J dropped 5; count of bases not matched to a gene: 12. Germline lookup yields CDR1 SEHNR and CDR2 FQNEAQ (reference sequence). This CDR3 spans 17 amino acids. Here the CDR3 DNA reads TGTGCCAGCAGCTTACGGCGGTCTAGCGGGATATGGGAGACCCAGTACTTC. Protein sequence: CASSLRRSSGIWETQYF.

The genes are TRBV20-1 and TRBJ2-1; the D is unclear. This CDR3 region has 13 residues. The germline V and J ends were trimmed by 1 base and 5 bases, with 9 bases remaining between them. Germline assignment: CDR1 DFQATT and CDR2 SNEGSKA (reference sequence). CDR3 in amino acids: CSARGLYDNEQFF. CDR3 sequence (DNA): TGCAGTGCTAGAGGGCTCTACGACAATGAGCAGTTCTTC.

Only a few counts were recorded for this clonotype. This chain uses TRBV3-1 with TRBJ2-1, with TRBD2 matching over 12 bases. In germline, CDR1 is LGHDT, CDR2 YNNKEL (reference sequence). This CDR3 region has 17 residues. V dropped 0 bases and J dropped 7; count of bases not matched to a gene: 7. CDR3 bases: TGTGCCAGCAGCCAAGAAGTCAGGACTAGCGGGGTAAATGAGCAGTTCTTC. Its translation is CASSQEVRTSGVNEQFF.

In this sample, this clonotype turned up a few times. The rearrangement links TRBV7-2 to TRBJ2-7; the match to TRBD1 covers 9 bases. The ends lost 5 bases at V and 4 bases at J; junction bases unmatched: 9. The length of the CDR3 is 15 residues. Germline CDR1 is SGHTA and CDR2 is FQGNSA. The CDR3 DNA follows: TGTGCCAGCAGCCTAACCGGGACAGGGTATTACGAGCAGTACGTC. Encoded protein: CASSLTGTGYYEQYV.